These 25 T cell receptor beta chains were all obtained from the same sample, sequenced in a study of molecular identifiers for immune sequencing clone quantification. TCRdb itself ran the PCR reads through MiXCR, one entry per CDR3 protein. The sample contains nearly 650,000 distinct CDR3 sequences, about 25% of which appear only once. The specimen was naive CD8+ T cells from blood, with Jurkat cell RNA spiked in. Documented subset: FACS-sorted CD8+CD4-CCR7+CD45RA+ naive T cells. The receptors stem from a human donor in good health. Some libraries in this study had Jurkat cell RNA spiked in.

The gene calls are TRBV28 and TRBJ2-2, with 7 bases lining up with TRBD2. Looked up from germline, CDR1 is MDHEN and CDR2 is SYDVKM. The J segment lost 0 bases and the V segment lost 2 bases, leaving 3 bases of the junction unmatched. The CDR3 spans 16 residues. The CDR3 coding sequence is TGTGCCAGCAGTTTAATGGGAGGGCCGAACACCGGGGAGCTGTTTTTT. Translation gives CASSLMGGPNTGELFF.

This clonotype was observed many times. This chain links TRBV27 with TRBJ2-1, with TRBD1 identical over 8 bases. The CDR3 is 13 residues long. The junction had 3 bases not matched to a gene; V was cut back by 2 bases and J by 9 bases. Germline V lookup: CDR1 MNHEY, CDR2 SMNVEV (reference sequence). DNA of the CDR3: TGTGCCAGCAGTTTAACAGGGGGTCTTGAGCAGTTCTTC. It is translated as CASSLTGGLEQFF.

This clonotype was picked up many times. The chain carries TRBV6-5 and TRBJ2-3, with D maybe TRBD1 (6 bases). The CDR3 extends over 14 amino acids. Trimming shortened V by 6 bases and J by 6 bases, and 16 bases separated the two germline ends. CDR1 and CDR2 (germline): MNHEY, SVGAGI. In DNA form, the CDR3 reads TGTGCCAGCAGCACAGGGTTTTCCAGGGATACGCAGTATTTT. It specifies CASSTGFSRDTQYF.

With respect to this clonotype: A much more abundant neighbour one base away suggests this may be a read error. The CDR3 reads CASSFELAGSTNTQYF. The CDR3 nucleotides are TGCGCCAGCAGCTTTGAGCTAGCGGGATCCACAAATACGCAGTATTTT. The J gene is TRBJ2-3, the V gene TRBV5-1; TRBD2 matches at 9 bases. The CDR3 length is 16 residues. Germline CDR1 SGHRS, CDR2 YFSETQ.

CDR3 sequence reads: CASSLGEGSYNEQFF. CDR3 nucleotides: TGTGCCAGCAGCCTAGGGGAGGGCTCCTACAATGAGCAGTTCTTC. This rearrangement joins TRBV11-2 to TRBJ2-1, with 7 bases lining up with TRBD2. Germline lookup yields CDR1 SGHAT and CDR2 FQNNGV. This CDR3 has 15 residues. After removal of 5 bases from V and 0 bases from J, the junction contained 4 bases not matched to a gene.

This clonotype was observed at least ten times. The gene calls are TRBV29-1 and TRBJ2-3, with D possibly TRBD1 on 5 matching bases. Trimming took 4 bases from V and 9 from J, leaving 23 bases between them. Germline V gene data show CDR1 as SQVTM and CDR2 as ANQGSEA. The CDR3 contains 15 residues. Written as DNA, the CDR3 is TGCAGCGTTGCGACAGACGATATCCACCAAGGGACGCAGTATTTT. Translated: CSVATDDIHQGTQYF.

The chain is built from TRBV3-1 and TRBJ1-1; unclear D gene. The CDR3 runs to 14 residues. Germline assignment: CDR1 LGHDT and CDR2 YNNKEL (reference sequence). V lost 6 bases and J lost 2, with 13 bases in between. The CDR3 reads CASSSLGRNTEAFF. The CDR3 DNA reads as TGTGCCAGCAGTTCATTAGGTCGAAACACTGAAGCTTTCTTT.

Of note for this clonotype: A much larger clone lies one base from this, so it may be a read error. The J gene is TRBJ1-1, the V gene TRBV7-9; D unresolved. The CDR3 extends over 12 amino acids. Trimming left V 5 bases short and J 7 bases short, with 11 bases between. Germline V lookup: CDR1 SEHNR, CDR2 FQNEAQ (reference sequence). The DNA of the CDR3 is TGTGCCAGCAGCCCCACAAGCCGTGAAGCTTTCTTT. It specifies CASSPTSREAFF.

The chain is built from TRBV10-3 and TRBJ2-7, with D perhaps TRBD1 or TRBD2 (5 bases each). In germline, CDR1 is ENHRY, CDR2 SYGVKD. The CDR3 covers 14 residues. V shed 2 bases and J shed 7 bases, with 15 bases lying between them. Here the CDR3 DNA reads TGTGCCATCAGTGAGCGGGGCTCCTACAATGAGCAGTACTTC. The encoded protein is CAISERGSYNEQYF.

This clonotype came up many times. V gene TRBV3-1 combines with J gene TRBJ2-5; D may be TRBD1 (6 bases). CDR3 length equals 16 residues. The V end lost 4 bases, the J end lost 0 bases, and 15 bases lay between the germline ends. Germline V gene sequence: CDR1 LGHDT, CDR2 YNNKEL (reference sequence). Written as DNA, the CDR3 is TGTGCCAGCAGCCCTTTCGGGACATTTAACCAAGAGACCCAGTACTTC. Protein: CASSPFGTFNQETQYF.

The chain is built from TRBV19 and TRBJ2-1; the match to TRBD1 covers 12 bases. V gave up 3 bases and J gave up 4 bases; unmatched junction bases: 1. CDR1 is LNHDA and CDR2 is SQIVND in the germline V gene (reference sequence). This CDR3 has 15 residues. In nucleotides, the CDR3 is TGTGCCAGTAGTATGGGACAGGGGGCGTACAATGAGCAGTTCTTC. Protein: CASSMGQGAYNEQFF.

The table lists this clonotype with many counts. V and J are TRBV6-6 and TRBJ2-7, with TRBD1 matching over 8 bases. The CDR3 sequence is 14 residues long. The junction had 5 bases not matched to a gene; V was cut back by 2 bases and J by 5 bases. Per the germline V gene, CDR1 is MNHNY and CDR2 is SVGAGI (reference sequence). CDR3: CASSYTGGQNEQYF. In DNA, the CDR3 is TGTGCCAGCAGTTACACAGGGGGGCAGAACGAGCAGTACTTC.

In its sample, this clonotype was seen many times. The chain links TRBV4-3 to TRBJ2-6; D unclear. The germline gives CDR1 LGHNA, CDR2 YSLEER. The CDR3 spans 16 residues. Trimming stripped 0 bases from V and 3 bases from J, with 9 bases between. The CDR3 DNA follows: TGCGCCAGCAGCCAAGATCGAGGACGTGGGGCCAACGTCCTGACTTTC. This sequence encodes CASSQDRGRGANVLTF.

The chain carries TRBV27 and TRBJ1-2, with TRBD1 as a possible D gene (5 bases). The CDR3 is 14 amino acids. Germline values: CDR1 MNHEY, CDR2 SMNVEV (reference sequence). The germline V and J ends were trimmed by 2 bases and 0 bases, with 7 bases remaining between them. The CDR3 loop is CASSLRGANYGYTF. The CDR3 DNA reads TGTGCCAGCAGTTTAAGGGGAGCTAACTATGGCTACACCTTC.

This clonotype has a count of ten or more. The chain combines TRBV28 with TRBJ2-3; maybe TRBD2 (5 bases). CDR3 length equals 14 residues. Trimming pared 6 bases from V and 0 bases from J, leaving 10 bases between. Germline assignment: CDR1 MDHEN and CDR2 SYDVKM. The CDR3 coding sequence is TGTGCCAGCAGGAGGAGGTCTAGCACAGATACGCAGTATTTT. As protein: CASRRRSSTDTQYF.

This clonotype was seen repeatedly, ten times or more. The gene calls are TRBV28 and TRBJ2-7, with 7 bases that match TRBD2. Looked up from germline, CDR1 is MDHEN and CDR2 is SYDVKM. The CDR3 is made up of 15 amino acids. The V and J ends lost 6 bases and 7 bases, in that order; junction bases with no gene match: 15. The DNA for the CDR3 is TGTGCCAGCAGCCCCCAACTAGCGTGGTCAAGAGAGCAGTACTTC. This encodes CASSPQLAWSREQYF.

This clonotype has more than one count but fewer than ten. This chain connects TRBV19 to TRBJ2-1; tentatively, D is TRBD2 (5 bases). The CDR3 spans 15 residues. V was clipped by 2 bases and J by 7 bases, with 15 bases between them. Germline CDR1 and CDR2: LNHDA and SQIVND (reference sequence). In DNA, the CDR3 is TGTGCCAGTAGTATATACCGGGATCCTCGAAATGAGCAGTTCTTC. Its protein is CASSIYRDPRNEQFF. The full variable domain, in which reference TRBV19 and TRBJ2-1 provide the parts outside the CDR3, is DGGITQSPKYLFRKEGQNVTLSCEQNLNHDAMYWYRQDPGQGLRLIYYSQIVNDFQKGDIAEGYSVSREKKESFPLTVTSAQKNPTAFYLCASSIYRDPRNEQFFGPGTRLTVL.

In the case of this clonotype: Mismatch with germline at one junction end may stem from a read error. The rearrangement links TRBV27 to TRBJ2-7; 7 bases align to TRBD2. This CDR3 is 13 amino acids long. Germline lookup yields CDR1 MNHEY and CDR2 SMNVEV (reference sequence). The CDR3 spells CAGSFAGAGEQYF. The CDR3, as DNA: TGTGCCGGCAGTTTTGCGGGAGCAGGGGAGCAGTACTTC.

In regard to this clonotype: This clone may be a read error of a much larger clone one base away. This chain connects TRBV6-2 or TRBV6-3 to TRBJ2-3; 11 positions match TRBD2. J was trimmed by 10 bases and V by 6 bases; bases with no gene match: 3. CDR3 length: 12 residues. In germline, CDR1 is MNHEY, CDR2 SVGEGT. The CDR3 DNA reads as TGTGCCAGCAGACTAGCGGGGGAGCCGCAGTATTTT. This gives the protein CASRLAGEPQYF.

Points on this clonotype: A junction boundary mismatches the germline segment, possibly from a read error. The CDR3 DNA reads as TGTGCCAGCAGCCCGGGGGAAAACAATGAGCGGTTCTTC. Translating gives CASSPGENNERFF. The V and J genes are TRBV5-6 and TRBJ2-1; tentative D call: TRBD2 (6 bases). The CDR3 has 13 residues. The V gene's germline CDR1 is SGHDT and CDR2 YYEEEE.

V gene TRBV5-1 combines with J gene TRBJ2-2; D is possibly TRBD2 (6 bases). Trimming took 4 bases from V and 0 from J, leaving 10 bases between them. The CDR3 covers 15 residues. Germline CDR1 and CDR2: SGHRS and YFSETQ. CDR3 DNA sequence: TGCGCCAGCAGCCCGTGGGAGGCGAACACCGGGGAGCTGTTTTTT. It is translated as CASSPWEANTGELFF.

The chain is built from TRBV21-1 and TRBJ1-5. TRBV21-1 corresponds to a pseudogene. The CDR3 is made up of 16 amino acids. CDR3 in DNA: TGTGCCAGCAGCCCTAGTGGAAGGCCTAGCAATCAGCCCCAGCATTTT. This sequence encodes CASSPSGRPSNQPQHF.

The sample holds a few counts of this clonotype. A much larger clone sits a single nucleotide away, making a read error possible. This chain links TRBV9 with TRBJ2-3; TRBD2 is a possible D gene (7 bases). Germline values: CDR1 SGDLS, CDR2 YYNGEE. The CDR3 runs to 14 residues. The V gene lost 7 bases and the J gene lost 5 bases, with 17 bases spanning the gap. CDR3 bases: TGTGCCAGCGGCATGGGGGGGCTGAGAGATACGCAGTATTTT. Protein product: CASGMGGLRDTQYF.

The CDR3 sequence is CASSTQRDFPTDTQYF. CDR3 coding DNA: TGTGCCAGTAGTACGCAACGGGACTTCCCCACAGATACGCAGTATTTT. V and J are TRBV19 and TRBJ2-3, with D possibly being TRBD2 (6 bases). Trimming shortened V by 4 bases and J by 2 bases, and 16 bases separated the two germline ends. Germline V gene lookup returns CDR1 LNHDA and CDR2 SQIVND (reference sequence). The CDR3 spans 16 residues.

At least ten counts were recorded for this clonotype. The J gene is TRBJ1-4, the V gene TRBV5-1, with TRBD1 identical over 7 bases. Looked up from germline, CDR1 is SGHRS and CDR2 is YFSETQ. The junction had 14 bases not matched to a gene; V was cut back by 4 bases and J by 8 bases. This CDR3 is built from 16 residues. For the CDR3, the DNA is TGCGCCAGCAGCCTAAACCGACAGGGAGCCTCGGAAAAACTGTTTTTT. It encodes CASSLNRQGASEKLFF.